The clone carrying this T cell receptor beta chain was seen a single time. What it binds is unknown. Sequencing used immunoSEQ multiplex PCR; TCRdb keeps in-frame clones, though not all of them. Among fewer than 200,000 clones listed, around 88% were seen once. This entry comes from a study of T cell responses to AZD1222 COVID-19 vaccine. Whole-study findings and limits: Among vaccine-associated CD4 TCRs, coverage spanned spike, with dominance at 160-218 and 743-854.

The CDR3 is 15 amino acids. V lost 4 bases to trimming and J lost 2 bases, with 15 bases between them. Germline V gives CDR1 MDHEN, CDR2 SYDVKM. This chain links TRBV28 with TRBJ2-7, with D perhaps matching TRBD2 (5 bases). The sample in question was peripheral blood, obtained 28 days after the second AZD1222 dose. The source of this sequence is an adult who received the AZD1222 COVID-19 vaccine. The CDR3 region is CASSSTGLLAYEQYF. The DNA for the CDR3 is TGTGCCAGCAGTTCAACCGGACTCCTAGCCTACGAGCAGTACTTC. The full variable domain, completed using reference TRBV28 and TRBJ2-7, is DVKVTQSSRYLVKRTGEKVFLECVQDMDHENMFWYRQDPGLGLRLIYFSYDVKMKEKGDIPEGYSVSREKKERFSLILESASTNQTSMYLCASSSTGLLAYEQYFGPGTRLTVT.